This T cell receptor beta chain appears in the sequencing data of a study of blood T cells in healthy people across ages. Study-level results: More naive CD4+ cells and higher diversity marked long-lived donors relative to aged donors. The fall in TCR beta diversity per million T cells was roughly linear with age.

For the second PCR, which ran for roughly 7 to 11 cycles, a sample-barcoded 5' primer and a J-beta primer mix were used. TCRdb called the 5' RACE reads again in MiXCR, with one record for every CDR3 protein. The data show 700,000 to 1,000,000 distinct CDR3 sequences, around 43% seen once. Around 9 milliliters of peripheral blood were drawn from each donor into EDTA-treated tubes. Each sample provided at least 5.5 micrograms of extracted total RNA. The CDR3 is 12 residues long. CDR1 is DFQATT, CDR2 SNEGSKA, per germline (reference sequence). V lost 5 bases to trimming and J lost 6 bases, with 12 bases between them. This clonotype came up a few times. Its specificity is unknown.

Sequencing was performed on blood. The chain joins TRBV20-1 to TRBJ2-3; no definite D call. The clonotype originates from a man aged 60-69 years in good health. This CDR3 is CSAVSVIDTQYF. For the CDR3, the DNA is TGCAGTGCTGTGTCTGTGATCGATACGCAGTATTTT.